The clone carrying this T cell receptor beta chain has only one observation. The antigen remains undetermined. Isolation yielded PBMCs, at least 6.5 million per sample, in every case. The extraction recovered at least 5.5 micrograms of total RNA per sample. Through a sample-barcoded 5' primer and a J-beta primer mix, a second PCR was run for roughly 7 to 12 cycles. Every cDNA was tagged by a template-switch adaptor with 12 random nucleotides. TCRdb passed the 5' RACE reads through MiXCR, listing each CDR3 protein once. This repertoire shows roughly 800,000 distinct CDR3 sequences, 58% found once; its top ten account for roughly 20%. This sample stems from a study of blood T cells in healthy people across ages. Study results and limitations: It was not possible, with unsorted PBMCs, to conclusively compare naive and antigen-experienced cells.

The germline V gene has CDR1 ENHRY and CDR2 SYGVKD. CDR3 length: 15 amino acids. V shed 3 bases and J shed 4 bases, with 12 bases lying between them. The V and J genes are TRBV10-3 and TRBJ2-2; perhaps TRBD2 as D (5 bases). The material sequenced was blood. This sequence was found in a man younger than 45 in good health. The CDR3: CAISDVGNGTGELFF. The CDR3 DNA reads TGTGCCATCAGTGATGTCGGGAACGGCACCGGGGAGCTGTTTTTT.